These 19 T cell receptor beta chains share one sample of origin, sequenced in a study of blood T cell repertoires in COVID-19. TCRdb keeps only in-frame clones here, not all; method: immunoSEQ multiplex PCR. Altogether around 210,000 clones are present, more than 70% being singletons, with the ten largest covering approximately 8.2%. The specimen was PBMCs or T cells enriched from blood (not recorded which). Receptors were obtained from a woman aged 18-35 years who had recovered from COVID-19.

Remarks on this clone: The sample contains more than one DNA sequence encoding this CDR3. CDR3 loop: CASSYQGSYNEQFF. The CDR3 nucleotides read TGTGCCAGCAGTTACCAGGGTTCCTACAATGAGCAGTTCTTC. This chain joins TRBV6-6 and TRBJ2-1; possibly TRBD1 for D (5 bases). Germline CDR1 MNHNY, CDR2 SVGAGI (reference sequence). This CDR3 spans 14 amino acids. Between the trimmed V and J ends, which lost 2 bases and 1 base, there was a span of 6 bases.

This chain links TRBV5-1 with TRBJ1-6, with TRBD1 matching 9 bases. Unmatched junction bases numbered 1, after V lost 1 base and J lost 5 bases. The V gene's germline CDR1 is SGHRS and CDR2 YFSETQ. This CDR3 is 15 amino acids long. The CDR3 reads CASSLRTGDNSPLHF. In DNA, the CDR3 is TGCGCCAGCAGCTTGAGGACAGGGGATAATTCACCCCTCCACTTT.

The rearrangement links TRBV20-1 to TRBJ1-3; TRBD1 might be the D (5 bases). The CDR3 extends over 14 amino acids. Deletions cut 3 bases from V and 0 bases from J, with 9 bases between. Germline V CDR1 and CDR2: DFQATT, SNEGSKA (reference sequence). For the CDR3, the DNA is TGCAGTGCTAGTAAGGGGCCCTCTGGAAACACCATATATTTT. This translates into CSASKGPSGNTIYF.

V is TRBV25-1 and J is TRBJ2-7, with D perhaps TRBD1 (5 bases). The length of the CDR3 is 15 residues. Germline CDR1 reads MGHDK; CDR2 reads SYGVNS. V lost 1 base, J lost 3 bases, and 13 bases lay in between. CDR3: CASSEFQGNSYEQYF. DNA for the CDR3: TGTGCCAGCAGTGAATTTCAGGGAAACAGCTACGAGCAGTACTTC.

The CDR3 spells CASSEDFGGLNGYTF. CDR3 in DNA: TGTGCCAGCAGTGAAGATTTTGGGGGCTTGAATGGCTACACCTTC. The chain is built from TRBV6-1 and TRBJ1-2; perhaps TRBD1 as D (6 bases). The CDR3 covers 15 residues. The V gene lost 1 base and the J gene lost 6 bases, with 15 bases spanning the gap. From germline, CDR1 is MNHNS and CDR2 SASEGT.

The V gene is TRBV30, the J gene TRBJ1-2; weak D call: TRBD1 (5 bases). V dropped 0 bases and J dropped 7 bases, with 9 bases sitting between them. The CDR3 extends over 12 amino acids. CDR1 GTSNPN and CDR2 SVGIG come from the germline V gene (reference sequence). Here the CDR3 DNA reads TGTGCCTGGAGTGTAGGGGCCAGTGGCTACACCTTC. It yields the protein CAWSVGASGYTF.

The chain carries TRBV19 and TRBJ1-2; D perhaps matches TRBD1 (6 bases). V lost 6 bases to trimming and J lost 8 bases, with 19 bases between them. CDR3 length equals 14 residues. Germline V gene data show CDR1 as LNHDA and CDR2 as SQIVND (reference sequence). The chain's CDR3 is CASSTPGGALGYTF. For the CDR3, the DNA is TGTGCCAGTAGCACCCCGGGGGGGGCTCTGGGCTACACCTTC.

The chain uses TRBV19 and TRBJ2-2, with TRBD2 as a possible D gene (5 bases). Trimming left V 6 bases short and J 4 bases short, with 18 bases between. This CDR3 has 16 residues. The germline gives CDR1 LNHDA, CDR2 SQIVND (reference sequence). This CDR3 is CASSQRLGSATGELFF. In nucleotides, the CDR3 is TGTGCCAGTAGCCAACGATTAGGGAGCGCCACCGGGGAGCTGTTTTTT.

The DNA of the CDR3 is TGTGCCAGCAGCCCCCCTCTCCGAGCAGAGACCCAGTACTTC. The encoded protein is CASSPPLRAETQYF. The chain employs TRBV7-8 and TRBJ2-5, with D uncertain. Per the germline V gene, CDR1 is SGHVS and CDR2 is FQNEAQ. The CDR3 sequence is 14 residues long. V lost 5 bases and J 4 bases, leaving 14 bases between the germline ends.

This clone was found a few times. The chain combines TRBV5-6 with TRBJ2-1, with TRBD2 matching over 8 bases. After removal of 1 base from V and 0 bases from J, the junction contained 6 bases not matched to a gene. Germline loops: CDR1 SGHDT, CDR2 YYEEEE. The CDR3 has 17 residues. The CDR3 is CASSLRLAGNSYNEQFF. In nucleotides, the CDR3 is TGTGCCAGCAGCTTGAGGCTAGCGGGCAACTCCTACAATGAGCAGTTCTTC. Drawing the rest from reference TRBV5-6 and TRBJ2-1, the complete variable domain is DAGVTQSPTHLIKTRGQQVTLRCSPKSGHDTVSWYQQALGQGPQFIFQYYEEEERQRGNFPDRFSGHQFPNYSSELNVNALLLGDSALYLCASSLRLAGNSYNEQFFGPGTRLTVL.

The V and J genes are TRBV4-1 and TRBJ2-1; TRBD2 matches at 14 bases. Losses at the gene ends were 2 bases for V and 8 bases for J; bases not matched to a gene: 5. The germline V gene encodes CDR1 MGHRA and CDR2 YSYEKL. The CDR3 sequence is 16 residues long. CDR3 nucleotide sequence: TGCGCCAGCAGCCAATTTATGACTAGCGGGGGGGATGAGCAGTTCTTC. Amino acids: CASSQFMTSGGDEQFF.

V gene TRBV19 combines with J gene TRBJ2-7, with 7 bases lining up with TRBD1. The germline V gene has CDR1 LNHDA and CDR2 SQIVND (reference sequence). This CDR3 region has 14 residues. With 5 bases clipped from V and 7 bases from J, the junction kept 11 bases outside the gene matches. CDR3 DNA sequence: TGTGCCAGTAGTGTGGGACAGCCCAGTGGGGAGCAGTACTTC. Its translation: CASSVGQPSGEQYF.

This chain connects TRBV27 to TRBJ1-5; 9 bases match TRBD1. The CDR3 runs 15 residues. Germline loops: CDR1 MNHEY, CDR2 SMNVEV (reference sequence). The junction had 6 bases not matched to a gene; V was cut back by 6 bases and J by 3 bases. The CDR3 DNA reads as TGTGCCAGCAGACCCCGGGACAGGGTCAATCAGCCCCAGCATTTT. Its protein is CASRPRDRVNQPQHF.

The chain carries TRBV29-1 and TRBJ2-1; TRBD1 agrees at 8 bases. The CDR3 consists of 16 residues. V lost 6 bases and J lost 6; bases outside the gene matches: 16. Germline assignment: CDR1 SQVTM and CDR2 ANQGSEA. The CDR3 DNA reads TGCAGCGTCCTACTACCGGGACAGGCGGGCCGCAATGAGCAGTTCTTC. It yields the protein CSVLLPGQAGRNEQFF.

The J gene is TRBJ2-3, the V gene TRBV5-1; no clear D. The CDR3 is made up of 14 amino acids. Germline CDR1 and CDR2: SGHRS and YFSETQ. V was shortened by 5 bases and J by 5 bases, with 15 bases between the two germline ends. The CDR3 nucleotides read TGCGCCAGCAGGGAAAACCCCGCGGTAGATACGCAGTATTTT. This encodes CASRENPAVDTQYF.

V gene TRBV5-1 combines with J gene TRBJ1-2; D gene ambiguous. The CDR3 length is 13 residues. With 1 base removed from V and 6 bases from J, the gap between germline ends came to 10 bases. Germline CDR1 SGHRS, CDR2 YFSETQ. The CDR3 protein is CASSLRTGNGYTF. In DNA form, the CDR3 reads TGCGCCAGCAGCTTGAGGACCGGGAATGGCTACACCTTC.

CDR3 amino acids: CASTPRAEGTQYF. The CDR3 region has the DNA TGTGCCAGCACCCCGAGAGCGGAAGGTACGCAGTATTTT. J is TRBJ2-3 and V is TRBV12-3 or TRBV12-4, with TRBD2 as a possible D gene (5 bases). This CDR3 is 13 amino acids long. V was cut by 7 bases and J by 8 bases, with 16 bases left in between.

CDR3 coding DNA: TGTGCCAGCAGCTTTGCCCCCGGGACAGGGATTTATAATTCACCCCTCCACTTT. Translation: CASSFAPGTGIYNSPLHF. The chain uses TRBV11-2 and TRBJ1-6, with TRBD1 matching 9 bases. This CDR3 is built from 18 residues. V lost 3 bases, J lost 4 bases, and 10 bases stayed unmatched. Germline CDR1 reads SGHAT; CDR2 reads FQNNGV.

The chain is built from TRBV27 and TRBJ2-7, with D perhaps matching TRBD1 (6 bases). Trimming left V 2 bases short and J 3 bases short, with 17 bases between. Germline assignment: CDR1 MNHEY and CDR2 SMNVEV (reference sequence). The CDR3 has 16 residues. CDR3 sequence (DNA): TGTGCCAGCAGTTTACGATTTTTGGCAGGGGTCTACGAGCAGTACTTC. Translating it yields CASSLRFLAGVYEQYF.